This entry features one T cell receptor beta chain sequence. As to treatment: around 19 received Ad26.COV2.S at low or high dose, single or two shots; a few received placebo; per-sample allocation not given. Vaccine and placebo recipients were sampled on day 63 after the first injection. These data originate in a study of Ad26.COV2.S vaccination and SARS-CoV-2 variants. The junction had 5 bases not matched to a gene; V was cut back by 6 bases and J by 7 bases. CDR1 is ENHRY, CDR2 SYGVKD, per germline. The CDR3 is made up of 14 amino acids. TCRdb's table, derived via immunoSEQ multiplex PCR, lists solely in-frame clones and lacks some. The sample has 300,000 to 350,000 clones, around 88% seen once; the top ten hold approximately 4.5%.

The J gene is TRBJ1-4, the V gene TRBV10-3; TRBD1 agrees at 10 bases. This receptor was taken from a person aged 18-60 years who received the Ad26.COV2.S COVID-19 vaccine or a placebo. Here the sequenced sample was peripheral blood, taken in a trial of Ad26.COV2.S vaccine versus placebo. This CDR3 is CAISGGQGTEKLFF. Here the CDR3 DNA reads TGTGCCATCAGCGGGGGACAGGGGACTGAAAAACTGTTTTTT.